Listed here are 13 T cell receptor beta chains from one sample, sequenced in a study of control samples from healthy donors and cancer patients (dated by TCRdb to the early 2020s). Libraries were prepared through the immunoSEQ multiplex PCR assay. The clones in this table, taken by TCRdb from immuneACCESS, are in-frame only. Not every clone is retained; where verified, under half of the shortfall comes from an unresolved V gene, and the cause of the rest is unknown. The sample data list about 140,000 clones, and more than 80% of these were observed just once. About 7.6% of the sample lies in the top ten. What was sequenced was blood. Every receptor here comes from a man between 18 and 29 years old in good health.

The rearrangement links TRBV3-1 (or the pseudogene TRBV3-2) to TRBJ1-5, with unresolved D. V was shortened by 0 bases and J by 5 bases, with 5 bases between the two germline ends. The germline V gene has CDR1 LGHDT and CDR2 YNNKEL (reference sequence). The CDR3 length is 13 residues. The CDR3 coding sequence is TGTGCCAGCAGCCAAGATCTCGATCAGCCCCAGCATTTT. Residues: CASSQDLDQPQHF.

V gene TRBV5-1 combines with J gene TRBJ2-7; D might be TRBD1 (5 bases). There are 14 residues in the CDR3. Germline CDR1 and CDR2: SGHRS and YFSETQ. V lost 2 bases to trimming and J lost 1 base, with 10 bases between them. The CDR3 sequence is CASSFGQGSYEQYF. CDR3 in DNA: TGCGCCAGCAGCTTTGGTCAGGGATCCTACGAGCAGTACTTC.

The chain is built from TRBV10-3 and TRBJ1-1, with D possibly being TRBD1 (5 bases). Germline V gene lookup returns CDR1 ENHRY and CDR2 SYGVKD. The CDR3 has 14 amino acids. V was clipped by 0 bases and J by 3 bases, with 8 bases between them. CDR3 sequence reads: CAISESGEHTEAFF. The CDR3 DNA sequence: TGTGCCATCAGTGAGTCAGGGGAGCACACTGAAGCTTTCTTT.

The chain has TRBV2 and TRBJ1-2; maybe TRBD1 (6 bases). This CDR3 contains 13 residues. Germline lookup yields CDR1 SNHLY and CDR2 FYNNEI. V was pared by 4 bases and J by 13 bases, with 19 bases between. The CDR3 spells CASSGDSGAYRTF. The CDR3, as DNA: TGTGCCAGCAGTGGCGATTCGGGGGCGTATCGCACCTTC. The full variable domain, rest sourced from reference TRBV2 and TRBJ1-2, is EPEVTQTPSHQVTQMGQEVILRCVPISNHLYFYWYRQILGQKVEFLVSFYNNEISEKSEIFDDQFSVERPDGSNFTLKIRSTKLEDSAMYFCASSGDSGAYRTFGSGTRLTVV.

The V and J genes are TRBV3-1 (or the pseudogene TRBV3-2) and TRBJ2-2; D gene uncertain. Between the trimmed V and J ends, which lost 1 base and 5 bases, there was a span of 14 bases. There are 16 residues in the CDR3. The germline CDR1 and CDR2 sequences are LGHDT and YNNKEL (reference sequence). CDR3 sequence: CASSQGWAVGTGELFF. The CDR3 DNA reads as TGTGCCAGCAGCCAAGGGTGGGCAGTCGGGACCGGGGAGCTGTTTTTT.

The rearrangement uses TRBV7-6 and TRBJ1-4; TRBD1 might be the D (6 bases). Germline loops: CDR1 SGHVS, CDR2 FNYEAQ. This CDR3 comprises 16 residues. V lost 5 bases and J lost 7, with 20 bases in between. CDR3 protein: CASSLATTGITEKLFF. CDR3 in DNA: TGTGCCAGCAGCCTGGCAACTACAGGGATTACTGAAAAACTGTTTTTT.

This chain links TRBV9 with TRBJ1-1; maybe TRBD1 (5 bases). V lost 1 base to trimming and J lost 3 bases, with 10 bases between them. Germline values: CDR1 SGDLS, CDR2 YYNGEE. The length of the CDR3 is 14 residues. The CDR3 nucleotides read TGTGCCAGCAGCGTAATTGGAGGGGACACTGAAGCTTTCTTT. Amino acids: CASSVIGGDTEAFF.

V gene TRBV9 combines with J gene TRBJ1-3; D gene uncertain. The V and J ends lost 3 bases and 0 bases respectively, with 10 bases between them. Germline loops: CDR1 SGDLS, CDR2 YYNGEE. The CDR3 is made up of 15 amino acids. The CDR3 spells CASSARRGSGNTIYF. The CDR3 DNA follows: TGTGCCAGCAGCGCGCGACGGGGCTCTGGAAACACCATATATTTT.

This chain joins TRBV3-1 (or the pseudogene TRBV3-2) and TRBJ1-2; D unclear. The CDR3 contains 13 residues. Germline CDR1 and CDR2: LGHDT and YNNKEL (reference sequence). Between the trimmed V and J ends, which lost 4 bases and 10 bases, there was a span of 16 bases. As DNA, the CDR3 is TGTGCCAGCAGCCCCGGGAGCCCTCCCCCCTACACCTTC. Its protein is CASSPGSPPPYTF.

V usage is TRBV20-1 and J usage is TRBJ2-5; D uncertain. The CDR3 runs 13 residues. Trimming took off 3 bases at V and 2 bases at J, with 10 bases between the two ends. CDR1 and CDR2 from the germline V gene are DFQATT and SNEGSKA (reference sequence). The DNA of the CDR3 is TGCAGTGCTAGTTGGCTAGAGCAAGAGACCCAGTACTTC. It is translated as CSASWLEQETQYF.

The chain employs TRBV6-5 and TRBJ2-7; 8 nucleotides agree with TRBD1. Trimming removed 4 bases from V and 1 base from J; junction bases left unmatched: 6. The germline gives CDR1 MNHEY, CDR2 SVGAGI. The CDR3 loop spans 15 amino acids. CDR3 loop: CASSWTGQGSYEQYF. In DNA, the CDR3 is TGTGCCAGCAGTTGGACCGGACAGGGATCCTACGAGCAGTACTTC.

The V and J genes are TRBV30 and TRBJ1-2; D not certain. Trimming left V 0 bases short and J 8 bases short, with 16 bases between. This CDR3 has 14 amino acids. CDR1 and CDR2 from the germline V gene are GTSNPN and SVGIG (reference sequence). The CDR3 DNA follows: TGTGCCTGGAGTGTACCGTGGCAGCAAAGGGGCTACACCTTC. Residues: CAWSVPWQQRGYTF.

V usage is TRBV18 and J usage is TRBJ1-1; the D gene is possibly TRBD1 (5 bases). V was trimmed by 4 bases and J by 1 base, leaving 13 bases between them. There are 15 residues in the CDR3. CDR1 and CDR2 from the germline V gene are KGHSH and LQKENI. CDR3 bases: TGTGCCAGCTCACAATCTGGGACGGCGAACACTGAAGCTTTCTTT. Amino acids: CASSQSGTANTEAFF.